Below, 22 T cell receptor beta chains from the same sample are listed, as sequenced in a study of Graves' ophthalmopathy and Graves' hyperthyroidism. The TCR beta CDR3 regions underwent amplification from RNA transcripts. RT-PCR in the first round used HTBI primers; a second-round multiplex PCR followed. TCRdb re-analysed the multiplex PCR reads in MiXCR, keeping a single row per CDR3 protein. Here the sample spans under 800,000 distinct CDR3 sequences, about 24% being singletons. The sample taken for sequencing was peripheral blood. The source is a young woman with stable Graves' hyperthyroidism. Some clones in this sample may be carry-over from other donors' samples.

The rearrangement uses TRBV25-1 and TRBJ2-7; the match to TRBD1 covers 11 bases. Trimming took 6 bases from V and 6 from J; bases not matched to a gene: 10. The V gene's germline CDR1 is MGHDK and CDR2 SYGVNS. The CDR3 has 15 residues. The CDR3 DNA sequence: TGTGCCAGCAGCCCCGGGACAGGGGGAAGTGGCGAGCAGTACTTC. The encoded protein is CASSPGTGGSGEQYF.

This clonotype occurred a few times. This clone may be a read error of a much larger clone one base away. The V call is TRBV28, the J call TRBJ2-5; 10 bases map to TRBD1. The germline gives CDR1 MDHEN, CDR2 SYDVKM. The length of the CDR3 is 15 residues. This CDR3 reads CASRPGQGHQETKYF. For the CDR3, the DNA is TGTGCCAGCAGACCGGGACAGGGGCACCAAGAGACCAAGTACTTC.

The J gene is TRBJ2-2, the V gene TRBV6-5; 8 bases align to TRBD1. V dropped 2 bases and J dropped 5; count of bases not matched to a gene: 10. Germline V gene lookup returns CDR1 MNHEY and CDR2 SVGAGI. The CDR3 is 17 amino acids. CDR3 protein: CASSYPTDRGWTGELFF. In nucleotides, the CDR3 is TGTGCCAGCAGTTACCCAACCGACAGGGGATGGACCGGGGAGCTGTTTTTT.

This clonotype came up many times. V gene TRBV27 combines with J gene TRBJ2-2; TRBD2 might be the D (5 bases). The CDR3 loop spans 13 amino acids. CDR1 MNHEY and CDR2 SMNVEV come from the germline V gene (reference sequence). Trimming left V 6 bases short and J 7 bases short, with 12 bases between. CDR3 amino acids: CASSQTGSGELFF. The CDR3 nucleotides are TGTGCCAGCAGCCAGACTGGGAGCGGGGAGCTGTTTTTT.

For this clonotype: At one boundary the junction diverges from the germline segment, which might be a read error. This rearrangement joins TRBV5-1 to TRBJ1-2; no clear D gene. This CDR3 contains 15 residues. In germline, CDR1 is SGHRS, CDR2 YFSETQ. CDR3 residues: CASSLALVLNYGYTF. The DNA for the CDR3 is TGCGCCAGCAGCTTGGCCTTGGTACTTAACTATGGTTACACCTTC.

In this sample, this clonotype turned up many times. This rearrangement joins TRBV7-2 to TRBJ2-5; 12 bases line up with TRBD2. Looked up from germline, CDR1 is SGHTA and CDR2 is FQGNSA. The CDR3 spans 18 residues. Trimming removed 0 bases from V and 1 base from J; junction bases left unmatched: 6. The CDR3 coding sequence is TGTGCCAGCAGCTTAGCCCCTCCGACTAGCGGGAGCCAAGAGACCCAGTACTTC. It encodes CASSLAPPTSGSQETQYF.

This clonotype has ten or more counts. The chain is built from TRBV6-2 or TRBV6-3 and TRBJ2-5; TRBD1 aligns across 9 bases. J gave up 1 base and V 4 bases, and 10 bases lay outside the gene matches. The CDR3 length is 17 residues. The germline gives CDR1 MNHEY, CDR2 SVGEGT. The CDR3 protein is CASSSYTGTGTQETQYF. The CDR3 nucleotides are TGTGCCAGCAGTTCCTATACCGGGACAGGGACCCAAGAGACCCAGTACTTC.

To note about this clonotype: Given a much more abundant clone one base away, this may be a read error. V and J are TRBV29-1 and TRBJ1-1; 7 bases fit TRBD1. This CDR3 is built from 13 residues. Germline V CDR1 and CDR2: SQVTM, ANQGSEA. CDR3 loop: CSVEEQGNTEAVF. The CDR3 DNA is TGCAGCGTTGAAGAACAGGGGAACACTGAAGCTGTCTTT.

At least ten counts were recorded for this clonotype. The chain is built from TRBV30 and TRBJ1-2, with 8 bases that match TRBD1. Germline V gives CDR1 GTSNPN, CDR2 SVGIG (reference sequence). V was clipped by 0 bases and J by 5 bases; unmatched bases: 8. The CDR3 is made up of 15 amino acids. CDR3 sequence: CAWSVESGGEYGYTF. CDR3 coding DNA: TGTGCCTGGAGTGTAGAGTCAGGGGGCGAATATGGCTACACCTTC. The whole variable domain, filled in from reference TRBV30 and TRBJ1-2, reads SQTIHQWPATLVQPVGSPLSLECTVEGTSNPNLYWYRQAAGRGLQLLFYSVGIGQISSEVPQNLSASRPQDRQFILSSKKLLLSDSGFYLCAWSVESGGEYGYTFGSGTRLTVV.

This rearrangement joins TRBV7-2 to TRBJ2-5, with TRBD1 as a possible D gene (6 bases). CDR1 SGHTA and CDR2 FQGNSA come from the germline V gene. The CDR3 is made up of 14 amino acids. Trimming pared 2 bases from V and 3 bases from J, leaving 10 bases between. CDR3 protein: CASSLQSGEETQYF. The CDR3 region has the DNA TGTGCCAGCAGCTTACAGTCAGGGGAAGAGACCCAGTACTTC.

This clonotype was picked up many times. This rearrangement joins TRBV12-3 or TRBV12-4 to TRBJ2-5, with no clear D. The CDR3 is 14 residues long. Trimming removed 3 bases at V and 2 bases at J, with 10 bases between. The CDR3 sequence: CASSLRRRQETQYF. CDR3 nucleotides: TGTGCCAGCAGTTTGCGACGTCGTCAAGAGACCCAGTACTTC.

This clonotype was counted only a few times. The chain joins TRBV20-1 to TRBJ1-1; D gene ambiguous. V lost 3 bases, J lost 0 bases, and 8 bases lay in between. Germline lookup yields CDR1 DFQATT and CDR2 SNEGSKA (reference sequence). This CDR3 is built from 13 residues. The CDR3 spells CSASQLLNTEAFF. CDR3 DNA: TGCAGTGCTAGTCAACTACTGAACACTGAAGCTTTCTTT.

This clonotype was counted many times. The chain links TRBV10-3 to TRBJ1-5; 7 positions agree with TRBD1. This CDR3 is 14 amino acids long. Looked up from germline, CDR1 is ENHRY and CDR2 is SYGVKD. V trimming: 3 bases; J trimming: 10 bases; junction bases outside the gene matches: 9. CDR3 sequence reads: CAISEGGLGRPQHF. As DNA, the CDR3 is TGTGCCATCAGTGAAGGGGGCCTTGGACGACCCCAGCATTTT.

This clonotype was recorded many times. The germline gene is not matched at one end of the junction; a read error may be the cause. The chain links TRBV7-2 to TRBJ1-3; D not certain. The germline V gene encodes CDR1 SGHTA and CDR2 FQGNSA. This CDR3 is 14 amino acids long. The CDR3 is CASSLESSGNTIYF. The CDR3 DNA is TGCGCCAGCAGCTTGGAAAGCTCTGGAAACACCATATATTTT. Filled out from reference TRBV7-2 and TRBJ1-3, the complete variable domain reads GAGVSQSPSNKVTEKGKDVELRCDPISGHTALYWYRQSLGQGLEFLIYFQGNSAPDKSGLPSDRFSAERTGGSVSTLTIQRTQQEDSAVYLCASSLESSGNTIYFGEGSWLTVV.

This clonotype has at least ten counts. This rearrangement joins TRBV11-2 to TRBJ2-5; TRBD2 might be the D (6 bases). The CDR3 covers 15 residues. Germline lookup yields CDR1 SGHAT and CDR2 FQNNGV. V gave up 2 bases and J gave up 2 bases, with 12 bases separating them. DNA of the CDR3: TGTGCCAGCAGCTTATTCGGGGGTAGTCAAGAGACCCAGTACTTC. Its protein is CASSLFGGSQETQYF.

J is TRBJ1-2 and V is TRBV28; 8 bases align to TRBD1. Germline CDR1 and CDR2: MDHEN and SYDVKM. The V gene end was trimmed by 1 base and the J gene end by 6 bases; junction bases not matched to a gene: 7. The CDR3 length is 15 residues. CDR3 residues: CASSLSSGQVNGYTF. The CDR3 DNA is TGTGCCAGCAGTTTATCCTCGGGACAGGTGAATGGCTACACCTTC.

This clonotype has a count of ten or more. This rearrangement joins TRBV6-1 to TRBJ1-2; 8 positions agree with TRBD1. Germline CDR1 MNHNS, CDR2 SASEGT. The CDR3 spans 13 residues. V lost 6 bases, J lost 7 bases, and 7 bases stayed unmatched. The CDR3 loop is CASSSDRVGGYTF. The CDR3 DNA follows: TGTGCCAGCAGCTCGGACAGGGTCGGTGGCTACACCTTC.

This clonotype was seen repeatedly, ten times or more. The genes are TRBV20-1 and TRBJ1-5; TRBD1 matches at 7 bases. The V gene's germline CDR1 is DFQATT and CDR2 SNEGSKA (reference sequence). The junction had 3 bases not matched to a gene; V was cut back by 4 bases and J by 0 bases. This CDR3 is 14 amino acids long. As DNA, the CDR3 is TGCAGTGCTATCAGGGGGTATAGCAATCAGCCCCAGCATTTT. Protein: CSAIRGYSNQPQHF.

Only a few counts were recorded for this clonotype. The chain carries TRBV6-2 or TRBV6-3 and TRBJ1-2, with D maybe TRBD1 (5 bases). The germline V gene has CDR1 MNHEY and CDR2 SVGEGT. Between the trimmed V and J ends, which lost 0 bases and 6 bases, there was a span of 14 bases. The CDR3 runs 15 residues. The CDR3 loop reads CASSYSELTVNGYTF. The CDR3 DNA follows: TGTGCCAGCAGTTACTCCGAGCTGACAGTAAATGGCTACACCTTC.

This clonotype was seen repeatedly, ten times or more. The V call is TRBV6-1, the J call TRBJ1-1, with D possibly being TRBD1 (5 bases). Deletions cut 0 bases from V and 4 bases from J, with 6 bases between. The length of the CDR3 is 13 residues. Germline V gene sequence: CDR1 MNHNS, CDR2 SASEGT. CDR3 DNA: TGTGCCAGCAGTGAAGCGGGGACCACTGAAGCTTTCTTT. This encodes CASSEAGTTEAFF.

Ten or more counts support this clonotype. The V gene is TRBV28, the J gene TRBJ1-2; possibly TRBD1 for D (5 bases). The V gene's germline CDR1 is MDHEN and CDR2 SYDVKM. This CDR3 contains 14 residues. With 5 bases removed from V and 3 bases from J, the gap between germline ends came to 13 bases. CDR3 bases: TGTGCCAGCAGTCTCAGGGTGTTTTACTATGGCTACACCTTC. This gives the protein CASSLRVFYYGYTF.

This clonotype was observed many times. The chain recombines TRBV7-9 with TRBJ2-5; weak D call: TRBD2 (5 bases). This CDR3 comprises 12 residues. Germline CDR1 reads SEHNR; CDR2 reads FQNEAQ (reference sequence). Trimming removed 8 bases at V and 7 bases at J, with 14 bases between. This CDR3 is CASGLSRGTQYF. The CDR3 DNA is TGTGCCAGCGGACTTTCCCGCGGGACCCAGTACTTC.